These 15 T cell receptor beta chains came from one sample sequenced in a study of stem cell transplantation in POMP-related autoinflammatory disease. Sequenced by immunoSEQ multiplex PCR; TCRdb stores in-frame clones only, minus some. The data contain about 68,000 clones, roughly 91% of them singletons. The sequencing here drew on CD4+ T cells from PBMCs, taken after stem cell transplantation. Receptors originate from a human patient with POMP-related autoinflammation and immune dysregulation (PRAID). The graft donor may be the source of some T cells.

The V call is TRBV12-1, the J call TRBJ1-1; the table's D call of TRBD1 was not tested on the DNA. TRBV12-1 is a documented pseudogene. This CDR3 region has 16 residues. DNA of the CDR3: TGTGCCAGCAGCTTTGGAGCGACAGGGGGCTGGGTAGGAGCTTTCTTT. Translation: CASSFGATGGWVGAFF.

V usage is TRBV7-9 and J usage is TRBJ1-5, with D unresolved. Germline CDR1 is SEHNR and CDR2 is FQNEAQ (reference sequence). This CDR3 has 13 amino acids. The V end was cut by 1 base, the J end by 4 bases, with 5 bases between. CDR3 nucleotide sequence: TGTGCCAGCAGCTTAGATGGAAATCAGCCCCAGCATTTT. Its protein is CASSLDGNQPQHF.

This clone was seen once. This sequence joins TRBV5-4 and TRBJ2-5; D may correspond to TRBD1 or TRBD2 (5 bases each). The CDR3 loop spans 13 amino acids. V was pared by 7 bases and J by 5 bases, with 15 bases between. Germline lookup yields CDR1 SGHNT and CDR2 YYREEE (reference sequence). The CDR3 region is CASSRDERETQYF. CDR3 nucleotide sequence: TGTGCCAGCTCGAGGGACGAGAGGGAGACCCAGTACTTC.

This clone came up once. The chain recombines TRBV9 with TRBJ1-5; no reliable D call. The CDR3 contains 14 residues. V was cut by 0 bases and J by 4 bases, with 8 bases left in between. Germline V CDR1 and CDR2: SGDLS, YYNGEE. In DNA, the CDR3 is TGTGCCAGCAGCGTAGGGCCGAGAAATCAGCCCCAGCATTTT. Translating it yields CASSVGPRNQPQHF.

The V gene is TRBV2, the J gene TRBJ1-1; D ambiguous. The CDR3 extends over 13 amino acids. Germline assignment: CDR1 SNHLY and CDR2 FYNNEI. The V end was cut by 4 bases, the J end by 5 bases, with 11 bases between. CDR3 loop: CASSGVSGTEAFF. CDR3 coding DNA: TGTGCCAGCAGTGGGGTGAGTGGAACTGAAGCTTTCTTT.

The genes are TRBV5-1 and TRBJ2-5; D assignment may be TRBD1 or TRBD2 (5 bases each). Germline V CDR1 and CDR2: SGHRS, YFSETQ. This CDR3 region has 13 residues. V lost 3 bases to trimming and J lost 5 bases, with 11 bases between them. The CDR3 is CASSSGARETQYF. The CDR3 DNA is TGCGCCAGCAGCTCCGGGGCTCGGGAGACCCAGTACTTC.

The V gene is TRBV2, the J gene TRBJ1-2; D is unclear. Germline-derived CDR1 and CDR2 are SNHLY and FYNNEI. This CDR3 is 13 amino acids long. The ends were cut back, 9 bases at V and 0 bases at J, with 11 bases in the middle. CDR3 loop: CAREPHTNYGYTF. The DNA for the CDR3 is TGTGCCAGAGAGCCCCATACTAACTATGGCTACACCTTC.

V gene TRBV6-2 or TRBV6-3 combines with J gene TRBJ1-1; 7 bases line up with TRBD1. The CDR3 runs 14 residues. Trimming removed 5 bases from V and 3 bases from J; junction bases left unmatched: 6. Germline CDR1 reads MNHEY; CDR2 reads SVGEGT. The CDR3 nucleotides read TGTGCCAGCAGTCGACAGGGAGGTGACACTGAAGCTTTCTTT. Translated: CASSRQGGDTEAFF.

The J gene is TRBJ2-7, the V gene TRBV7-2, with 7 positions matching TRBD1. After removal of 5 bases from V and 4 bases from J, the junction contained 11 bases not matched to a gene. In germline, CDR1 is SGHTA, CDR2 FQGNSA. CDR3 length equals 15 residues. CDR3 sequence: CASSPSTGQGYEQYF. The CDR3 DNA follows: TGTGCCAGCAGCCCTTCGACAGGGCAGGGTTACGAGCAGTACTTC. The variable domain in full, with the rest retrieved from reference TRBV7-2 and TRBJ2-7, is GAGVSQSPSNKVTEKGKDVELRCDPISGHTALYWYRQSLGQGLEFLIYFQGNSAPDKSGLPSDRFSAERTGGSVSTLTIQRTQQEDSAVYLCASSPSTGQGYEQYFGPGTRLTVT.

The chain joins TRBV6-6 to TRBJ1-2; D may be TRBD1 (5 bases). The CDR3 is 14 amino acids. Per germline, CDR1 MNHNY and CDR2 SVGAGI (reference sequence). V shed 11 bases and J shed 6 bases, with 22 bases lying between them. CDR3 loop: CAGGGREAIDGYTF. The CDR3 DNA follows: TGTGCCGGGGGTGGGAGGGAGGCCATTGATGGCTACACCTTC.

Written as DNA, the CDR3 is TGCGCCAGCAGCCAAGGGAATTCCTACAATGAGCAGTTCTTC. This translates into CASSQGNSYNEQFF. This chain joins TRBV4-1 and TRBJ2-1; D gene unclear. Germline assignment: CDR1 MGHRA and CDR2 YSYEKL. There are 14 residues in the CDR3. The germline V and J ends were trimmed by 1 base and 1 base, with 5 bases remaining between them.

The genes are TRBV4-1 and TRBJ2-5; D gene uncertain. Germline lookup yields CDR1 MGHRA and CDR2 YSYEKL. Trimming pared 3 bases from V and 3 bases from J, leaving 8 bases between. This CDR3 is built from 13 residues. In DNA, the CDR3 is TGCGCCAGCAGCCAGGCCCCGGAAGAGACCCAGTACTTC. Encoded protein: CASSQAPEETQYF.

The genes are TRBV11-2 and TRBJ2-2; TRBD2 matches 7 bases. V lost 5 bases, J lost 5 bases, and 14 bases stayed unmatched. The CDR3 consists of 17 residues. Germline CDR1 and CDR2: SGHAT and FQNNGV. CDR3 residues: CASSPLGGRGFTGELFF. Here the CDR3 DNA reads TGTGCCAGCAGCCCCCTCGGCGGGAGAGGCTTTACCGGGGAGCTGTTTTTT.

The V and J genes are TRBV18 and TRBJ2-1; 10 bases match TRBD1. Germline-derived CDR1 and CDR2 are KGHSH and LQKENI. V was clipped by 1 base and J by 7 bases; unmatched bases: 13. The CDR3 covers 18 residues. CDR3 loop: CASSPLSDRQGAKNEQFF. In DNA, the CDR3 is TGTGCCAGCTCACCACTTTCGGATAGACAGGGGGCAAAGAATGAGCAGTTCTTC.

DNA for the CDR3: TGTGCCAGCAGCCAAGATAATTACAATGAGCAGTTCTTC. Translating gives CASSQDNYNEQFF. The chain links TRBV3-1 (or the pseudogene TRBV3-2) to TRBJ2-1; no clear D. Germline lookup yields CDR1 LGHDT and CDR2 YNNKEL (reference sequence). The CDR3 has 13 amino acids. Trimming stripped 0 bases from V and 4 bases from J, with 4 bases between.